The 13 T cell receptor beta chains given below trace back to one sample, sequenced in a study of patients and donors after allogeneic stem cell transplantation. TCRdb recomputed calls from the RT-PCR reads with MiXCR, one row per CDR3 protein. Seen here are about 160,000 distinct CDR3 sequences, approximately 24% observed once, and the top ten hold 25% to 30%. The sequenced sample was blood, either unsorted or a sorted T cell fraction (not recorded which). The receptors were gathered from a human donor who was either an allogeneic HSCT recipient or a stem cell or donor lymphocyte infusion donor (not recorded which). It is not recorded whose cells these are; they may come from a transplant donor.

This clonotype appeared a few times. The V and J genes are TRBV6-2 or TRBV6-3 and TRBJ1-1, with 9 bases identical to TRBD1. Germline loops: CDR1 MNHEY, CDR2 SVGEGT. V lost 7 bases to trimming and J lost 8 bases; unmatched junction nucleotides: 8. The CDR3 length is 13 residues. Written as DNA, the CDR3 is TGTGCCAGCATTGGACAGGGGATCTCAGAAGCTTTCTTT. Protein product: CASIGQGISEAFF.

The J gene is TRBJ1-1, the V gene TRBV12-3 or TRBV12-4; D is ambiguous. Trimming left V 3 bases short and J 3 bases short, with 5 bases between. The length of the CDR3 is 12 residues. The CDR3 loop reads CASSFVYTEAFF. The CDR3 nucleotides read TGTGCCAGCAGTTTTGTTTACACTGAAGCTTTCTTT.

The DNA of the CDR3 is TGTGCCAGCAGCCCCCGCGTGGCGGGGGGCCGCAGCACAGATACGCAGTATTTT. It specifies CASSPRVAGGRSTDTQYF. The V gene is TRBV3-1, the J gene TRBJ2-3, with 8 bases identical to TRBD2. This CDR3 has 18 residues. The J segment lost 0 bases and the V segment lost 4 bases, leaving 12 bases of the junction unmatched. Germline lookup yields CDR1 LGHDT and CDR2 YNNKEL (reference sequence).

The rearrangement links TRBV5-1 to TRBJ2-5, with D unclear. CDR3 size: 16 residues. V was pared by 2 bases and J by 2 bases, with 16 bases between. The germline V gene encodes CDR1 SGHRS and CDR2 YFSETQ. CDR3 nucleotide sequence: TGCGCCAGCAGCTTCGTCATTGGGGTACCACAAGAGACCCAGTACTTC. Residues: CASSFVIGVPQETQYF.

This clonotype was observed a handful of times. The chain is built from TRBV7-2 and TRBJ1-5, with a possible D match to TRBD1 (6 bases). Trimming pared 5 bases from V and 9 bases from J, leaving 20 bases between. CDR1 and CDR2 (germline): SGHTA, FQGNSA. This CDR3 region has 15 residues. The CDR3: CASSQRPTGQGPQHF. CDR3 DNA: TGTGCCAGCAGCCAACGACCGACAGGTCAGGGGCCCCAGCATTTT.

This clonotype was counted between two and nine times. The chain combines TRBV6-6 with TRBJ1-4; D not certain. The CDR3 is made up of 15 amino acids. Germline lookup yields CDR1 MNHNY and CDR2 SVGAGI (reference sequence). V was pared by 10 bases and J by 0 bases, with 15 bases between. The CDR3 protein is CATSASLSTNEKLFF. The CDR3 DNA is TGTGCCACCTCGGCAAGCCTTTCAACTAATGAAAAACTGTTTTTT.

For this clonotype: A junction end diverges from the germline sequence, so it may reflect a read error. The chain uses TRBV20-1 and TRBJ2-7, with a weak D call TRBD1 (6 bases). The CDR3 has 14 amino acids. Looked up from germline, CDR1 is DFQATT and CDR2 is SNEGSKA (reference sequence). In DNA, the CDR3 is TGCAGTGCTAGTTGGGGGCGCACCACCTATGAGCAGTACTTC. Protein: CSASWGRTTYEQYF.

This clonotype was counted only a few times. The gene calls are TRBV19 and TRBJ1-5, with D hard to call. The germline V gene has CDR1 LNHDA and CDR2 SQIVND (reference sequence). The CDR3 length is 12 residues. V lost 5 bases, J lost 11 bases, and 13 bases lay in between. The CDR3 DNA reads TGTGCCAGTAGTTCACTCGATAACGCCCAGCATTTT. Its translation is CASSSLDNAQHF. The whole variable domain, filled in from reference TRBV19 and TRBJ1-5, reads DGGITQSPKYLFRKEGQNVTLSCEQNLNHDAMYWYRQDPGQGLRLIYYSQIVNDFQKGDIAEGYSVSREKKESFPLTVTSAQKNPTAFYLCASSSLDNAQHFGDGTRLSIL.

This clonotype was observed a few times. The chain recombines TRBV7-9 with TRBJ2-3, with D hard to call. V was cut by 6 bases and J by 1 base, with 2 bases left in between. CDR3 length equals 11 residues. Germline V gives CDR1 SEHNR, CDR2 FQNEAQ (reference sequence). CDR3 in amino acids: CASRRTDTQYF. CDR3 DNA sequence: TGTGCCAGCAGGCGCACAGATACGCAGTATTTT.

This clonotype was picked up many times. The chain is built from TRBV5-6 and TRBJ2-6, with D unclear. Germline V CDR1 and CDR2: SGHDT, YYEEEE. The CDR3 covers 16 residues. V was trimmed by 5 bases and J by 3 bases, leaving 15 bases between them. CDR3 amino acids: CASSRVVQHGANVLTF. CDR3 coding DNA: TGTGCCAGCAGTCGGGTGGTCCAACATGGGGCCAACGTCCTGACTTTC.

Notes on this clonotype: A read error may account for a junction end that differs from germline. The chain combines TRBV25-1 with TRBJ1-2; D call uncertain. The CDR3 length is 11 residues. Germline V gene lookup returns CDR1 MGHDK and CDR2 SYGVNS. The CDR3 loop reads CATMLGPTASF. DNA for the CDR3: TGTGCCACCATGCTCGGGCCCACCGCATCCTTC.

V and J are TRBV4-1 and TRBJ2-3; 10 positions match TRBD2. Trimming removed 7 bases from V and 1 base from J; junction bases left unmatched: 5. Germline-derived CDR1 and CDR2 are MGHRA and YSYEKL. The CDR3 is made up of 15 amino acids. CDR3 DNA sequence: TGCGCCAGCACGGTTCTAGCGGGGGGCACAGATACGCAGTATTTT. Encoded protein: CASTVLAGGTDTQYF.

This clonotype was observed a few times. The rearrangement joins TRBV10-3 to TRBJ2-2; 9 bases agree with TRBD1. J lost 4 bases, V lost 9 bases, and 15 bases had no gene match. This CDR3 spans 17 amino acids. Germline-derived CDR1 and CDR2 are ENHRY and SYGVKD. CDR3 nucleotide sequence: TGTGCCATAGGGACAGGGTGGGTAGAAGTTATCACCGGGGAGCTGTTTTTT. This codes for CAIGTGWVEVITGELFF.